The source of this TCR beta chain is a study of T cell repertoires in cytomegalovirus infection. Across the whole study: HLA-B-restricted CMV epitopes that are well studied were used alongside recently identified HLA-C-restricted ones. The public TCR beta signatures pointed to both CMV infection and matching HLA type.

For this clonotype: Its antigen is unidentified.

Study observations and caveats: Cumulative frequency (of public TCR beta family members) identified carriers of CMV plus the relevant HLA. HLA-C-restricted, CMV-specific TCR beta clonotypes were dominant ex vivo.

MiXCR, run by TCRdb on the reads, gives a single entry per CDR3 protein. This sample has roughly 920,000 distinct CDR3 sequences, with roughly 30% found just once. Sequencing was performed on cultured CD8+ T cells from PBMCs, taken from culture after CMV antigen stimulation. The clonotype originates from a human donor in good health (CMV status not recorded). Some clones in this sample may be carry-over from other donors' samples.

CDR3 nucleotides: TGTGCCATCAGGGGGGGACAGGGTAACGATGAGCAGTTCTTC. Its protein is CAIRGGQGNDEQFF. This chain uses TRBV10-3 with TRBJ2-1; the match to TRBD1 covers 9 bases. Trimming took 6 bases from V and 8 from J; bases not matched to a gene: 8. The CDR3 contains 14 residues. Germline V lookup: CDR1 ENHRY, CDR2 SYGVKD.